The 30 T cell receptor beta chains below come from one sample, sequenced in a study of Ad26.COV2.S vaccination and SARS-CoV-2 variants. The treatment was: 15 to 20 received Ad26.COV2.S at low or high dose, single or two shots; a few received placebo; per-sample allocation not given. Sample collection was performed on day 63 after the first vaccine or placebo injection. Clones were sequenced by immunoSEQ multiplex PCR, and TCRdb holds only the in-frame ones, with some missing. The sample yields more than 400,000 clones, 90% seen once. Sequenced material: peripheral blood, taken in a trial of Ad26.COV2.S vaccine versus placebo. The origin of the receptors is a person between 18 and 65 years old who received the Ad26.COV2.S COVID-19 vaccine or a placebo.

This clone was detected only once. The chain carries TRBV6-5 and TRBJ1-6; a possible D gene is TRBD1 (5 bases). Trimming shortened V by 2 bases and J by 1 base, and 6 bases separated the two germline ends. Looked up from germline, CDR1 is MNHEY and CDR2 is SVGAGI. This CDR3 is 15 amino acids long. The CDR3 reads CASSYRGSYNSPLHF. In DNA, the CDR3 is TGTGCCAGCAGTTACAGGGGATCCTATAATTCACCCCTCCACTTT.

The chain uses TRBV28 and TRBJ2-6; 11 positions match TRBD1. The J segment lost 0 bases and the V segment lost 5 bases, leaving 6 bases of the junction unmatched. Germline CDR1 is MDHEN and CDR2 is SYDVKM. This CDR3 is 18 amino acids long. CDR3 sequence reads: CASSRGQGVSSGANVLTF. The CDR3 DNA reads TGTGCCAGCAGTCGGGGACAGGGGGTGAGCTCTGGGGCCAACGTCCTGACTTTC.

The chain carries TRBV27 and TRBJ1-3, with D perhaps TRBD1 (6 bases). Germline V gene lookup returns CDR1 MNHEY and CDR2 SMNVEV (reference sequence). This CDR3 is built from 16 residues. V lost 2 bases and J lost 8, with 19 bases in between. In nucleotides, the CDR3 is TGTGCCAGCAGTTTACAGGGGACCTTTCCGGAAGACACCATATATTTT. Its translation: CASSLQGTFPEDTIYF.

This clone appeared once. The rearrangement links TRBV3-1 (or the pseudogene TRBV3-2) to TRBJ2-1; tentatively, D is TRBD2 (5 bases). The length of the CDR3 is 18 residues. Trimming took off 1 base at V and 0 bases at J, with 16 bases between the two ends. Germline V CDR1 and CDR2: LGHDT, YNNKEL (reference sequence). The CDR3 is CASSQVGGRHRSYNEQFF. In DNA form, the CDR3 reads TGTGCCAGCAGCCAAGTCGGAGGACGTCATCGCTCCTACAATGAGCAGTTCTTC.

V gene TRBV29-1 combines with J gene TRBJ2-1; 8 nucleotides line up with TRBD2. The ends lost 5 bases at V and 7 bases at J; junction bases unmatched: 10. This CDR3 is 14 amino acids long. In germline, CDR1 is SQVTM, CDR2 ANQGSEA. CDR3 sequence reads: CSVPLSGSGNEQFF. As DNA, the CDR3 is TGCAGCGTTCCGTTGAGCGGGAGCGGGAATGAGCAGTTCTTC.

This rearrangement joins TRBV27 to TRBJ2-3, with a weak D call TRBD1 (6 bases). Trimming left V 0 bases short and J 4 bases short, with 14 bases between. This CDR3 is built from 16 residues. The germline gives CDR1 MNHEY, CDR2 SMNVEV (reference sequence). The CDR3 DNA sequence: TGTGCCAGCAGTTTATCTCCCTTGGGGGCCGCAGATACGCAGTATTTT. It codes for CASSLSPLGAADTQYF.

V usage is TRBV24-1 and J usage is TRBJ2-5; no definite D call. Germline-derived CDR1 and CDR2 are KGHDR and SFDVKD. The CDR3 sequence is 12 residues long. Trimming removed 1 base at V and 4 bases at J, with 3 bases between. The CDR3 DNA reads as TGTGCCACCAGTGATTTAGCAGAGACCCAGTACTTC. Protein: CATSDLAETQYF.

The chain carries TRBV19 and TRBJ2-6; TRBD1 aligns across 7 bases. CDR1 is LNHDA and CDR2 is SQIVND in the germline V gene (reference sequence). With V trimmed by 6 bases and J by 0 bases, 14 bases remained unmatched. The CDR3 spans 19 residues. CDR3 amino acids: CASSALPGQLSSGANVLTF. The CDR3 nucleotides read TGTGCCAGTAGCGCACTCCCGGGACAGTTGAGCTCTGGGGCCAACGTCCTGACTTTC.

CDR3 protein: CASSPQTSGNLREQFF. In nucleotides, the CDR3 is TGTGCCAGCAGTCCGCAAACTAGCGGGAACCTTCGTGAGCAGTTCTTC. The rearrangement uses TRBV27 and TRBJ2-1; 10 bases are a match to TRBD2. V was clipped by 5 bases and J by 9 bases; unmatched bases: 13. The CDR3 contains 16 residues. Germline lookup yields CDR1 MNHEY and CDR2 SMNVEV (reference sequence).

This chain links TRBV19 with TRBJ2-1, with 11 bases matching TRBD2. The CDR3 covers 15 residues. Unmatched junction bases numbered 10, after V lost 9 bases and J lost 6 bases. The germline V gene encodes CDR1 LNHDA and CDR2 SQIVND (reference sequence). CDR3: CASSQLAGVFNEQFF. The CDR3 DNA follows: TGTGCCAGCAGTCAACTAGCGGGAGTCTTCAATGAGCAGTTCTTC.

The J gene is TRBJ2-3, the V gene TRBV7-8; 7 nucleotides line up with TRBD1. Trimming cost V 5 bases and J 0 bases; bases outside gene matches: 5. Germline V gives CDR1 SGHVS, CDR2 FQNEAQ. The CDR3 has 15 amino acids. The CDR3 reads CASSLNRGSTDTQYF. The CDR3 DNA sequence: TGTGCCAGCAGCCTGAACAGGGGAAGCACAGATACGCAGTATTTT.

This rearrangement joins TRBV19 to TRBJ2-3; D possibly corresponds to TRBD2 (5 bases). This CDR3 has 15 residues. V shed 1 base and J shed 6 bases, with 14 bases lying between them. Germline CDR1 LNHDA, CDR2 SQIVND (reference sequence). CDR3 in amino acids: CASSIVSGRGDTQYF. The CDR3 region has the DNA TGTGCCAGTAGTATAGTTTCAGGCCGCGGGGATACGCAGTATTTT.

This chain links TRBV28 with TRBJ1-3; D remains ambiguous. Trimming took 8 bases from V and 8 from J, leaving 28 bases between them. The germline V gene encodes CDR1 MDHEN and CDR2 SYDVKM. The CDR3 covers 17 residues. The CDR3 protein is CASLQPARGGSMDTIYF. The CDR3 DNA is TGTGCCAGCCTCCAACCTGCCAGAGGAGGTAGTATGGACACCATATATTTT.

The J gene is TRBJ1-2, the V gene TRBV29-1; D might be TRBD1 (5 bases). Germline V gives CDR1 SQVTM, CDR2 ANQGSEA. CDR3 length equals 12 residues. V was clipped by 2 bases and J by 3 bases, with 7 bases between them. The CDR3 DNA sequence: TGCAGCGTTGAACGCAGGGACTATGGCTACACCTTC. Translated: CSVERRDYGYTF.

V is TRBV2 and J is TRBJ2-5; D remains unclear. The CDR3 consists of 12 residues. The V end lost 5 bases, the J end lost 5 bases, and 9 bases lay between the germline ends. The germline CDR1 and CDR2 sequences are SNHLY and FYNNEI. CDR3: CASSPRWETQYF. The CDR3 DNA is TGTGCCAGCAGTCCGAGGTGGGAGACCCAGTACTTC.

The genes are TRBV28 and TRBJ2-1, with a possible D match to TRBD1 (6 bases). CDR3 size: 15 residues. Trimming took off 3 bases at V and 5 bases at J, with 14 bases between the two ends. Germline-derived CDR1 and CDR2 are MDHEN and SYDVKM. CDR3 in DNA: TGTGCCAGCAGTTTCTCCGGGACATCCAACAATGAGCAGTTCTTC. Translating it yields CASSFSGTSNNEQFF.

CDR3: CASSASRTGDSYEQYF. The CDR3 nucleotides are TGTGCCAGCAGCGCCAGTCGGACGGGTGACTCCTACGAGCAGTACTTC. The chain uses TRBV9 and TRBJ2-7; D is uncertain. V lost 3 bases, J lost 0 bases, and 16 bases lay in between. CDR3 length: 16 amino acids. Germline loops: CDR1 SGDLS, CDR2 YYNGEE.

This chain links TRBV19 with TRBJ2-4; no firm D call. Germline V gene sequence: CDR1 LNHDA, CDR2 SQIVND (reference sequence). This CDR3 comprises 11 residues. Trimming shortened V by 1 base and J by 6 bases, and 1 base separated the two germline ends. The CDR3 nucleotides read TGTGCCAGTAGTATAGGAAACATTCAGTACTTC. Protein: CASSIGNIQYF. Looking up the rest from reference TRBV19 and TRBJ2-4 gives the full variable domain: DGGITQSPKYLFRKEGQNVTLSCEQNLNHDAMYWYRQDPGQGLRLIYYSQIVNDFQKGDIAEGYSVSREKKESFPLTVTSAQKNPTAFYLCASSIGNIQYFGAGTRLSVL.

The chain couples TRBV9 to TRBJ2-7, with a possible D match to TRBD1 (6 bases). CDR3 size: 15 residues. The V end was cut by 0 bases, the J end by 4 bases, with 14 bases between. Germline V gives CDR1 SGDLS, CDR2 YYNGEE. The CDR3 sequence is CASSVAPGTQYEQYF. In DNA, the CDR3 is TGTGCCAGCAGCGTAGCACCCGGGACACAATACGAGCAGTACTTC.

This chain links TRBV6-8 with TRBJ1-6; tentative D call: TRBD1 (6 bases). The germline V gene has CDR1 MNHGY and CDR2 SAAAGT. V gave up 2 bases and J gave up 8 bases, with 13 bases separating them. This CDR3 spans 15 amino acids. This CDR3 reads CASSYGTRGYSPLHF. The CDR3 DNA reads as TGTGCCAGCAGTTACGGGACACGGGGGTATTCACCCCTCCACTTT.

The chain links TRBV12-5 to TRBJ2-3; the match to TRBD2 covers 7 bases. From germline, CDR1 is LGHNT and CDR2 FRNRAP. CDR3 length equals 13 residues. J was trimmed by 3 bases and V by 8 bases; bases with no gene match: 5. The CDR3: CASHSSGTDTQYF. In DNA form, the CDR3 reads TGTGCTAGTCATTCTAGCGGTACAGATACGCAGTATTTT.

J is TRBJ1-1 and V is TRBV12-3 or TRBV12-4, with D uncertain. Trimming took off 0 bases at V and 5 bases at J, with 7 bases between the two ends. CDR3 length: 13 residues. CDR3 in DNA: TGTGCCAGCAGTTTAGCAGTGGGAACTGAAGCTTTCTTT. Its translation: CASSLAVGTEAFF.

This clone was seen just once. This chain joins TRBV7-6 and TRBJ2-1; the D is unclear. This CDR3 has 12 amino acids. Trimming took off 2 bases at V and 6 bases at J, with 5 bases between the two ends. The V gene's germline CDR1 is SGHVS and CDR2 FNYEAQ. Here the CDR3 DNA reads TGTGCCAGCAGCTTAAAGGGCAATGAGCAGTTCTTC. Residues: CASSLKGNEQFF.

The genes are TRBV4-3 and TRBJ1-5; possible D gene TRBD1, 6 bases. CDR1 and CDR2 (germline): LGHNA, YSLEER. Trimming shortened V by 0 bases and J by 6 bases, and 12 bases separated the two germline ends. This CDR3 comprises 15 residues. CDR3 nucleotides: TGCGCCAGCAGCCAAGACAGGGGAATATTTCAGCCCCAGCATTTT. It translates to CASSQDRGIFQPQHF.

The chain joins TRBV11-2 to TRBJ1-6; D not resolved. V was shortened by 1 base and J by 8 bases, with 18 bases between the two germline ends. The CDR3 runs to 17 residues. The germline gives CDR1 SGHAT, CDR2 FQNNGV. CDR3: CASSLGRPVLSDSPLHF. The CDR3 DNA reads as TGTGCCAGCAGCTTAGGGCGACCAGTATTGTCGGATTCACCCCTCCACTTT.

The chain links TRBV24-1 to TRBJ1-5; no firm D call. V was clipped by 3 bases and J by 7 bases, with 12 bases between them. This CDR3 is built from 14 residues. Germline assignment: CDR1 KGHDR and CDR2 SFDVKD. Here the CDR3 DNA reads TGTGCCACCAGTGATCGGGGTGTCAGGCAGCCCCAGCATTTT. Translation gives CATSDRGVRQPQHF.

The chain recombines TRBV10-3 with TRBJ2-3; 9 bases agree with TRBD2. Germline lookup yields CDR1 ENHRY and CDR2 SYGVKD. V lost 8 bases and J lost 3; bases outside the gene matches: 6. The CDR3 runs 14 residues. DNA of the CDR3: TGTGCCATCGGGAGCGGGAGGCAAACAGATACGCAGTATTTT. This sequence encodes CAIGSGRQTDTQYF.

DNA of the CDR3: TGTGCCAGCAGCTTGACAGGGAGGCCCTACGAGCAGTACTTC. The encoded protein is CASSLTGRPYEQYF. The V call is TRBV5-6, the J call TRBJ2-7, with D possibly called TRBD1 or TRBD2 (6 bases each). The CDR3 sequence is 14 residues long. Germline CDR1 reads SGHDT; CDR2 reads YYEEEE. With 1 base removed from V and 2 bases from J, the gap between germline ends came to 10 bases.

V usage is TRBV9 and J usage is TRBJ2-3, with a weak D call TRBD2 (5 bases). The CDR3 length is 14 residues. V shed 4 bases and J shed 3 bases, with 12 bases lying between them. Germline V CDR1 and CDR2: SGDLS, YYNGEE. The CDR3 coding sequence is TGTGCCAGCAGCCCCTCGGGGAATACAGATACGCAGTATTTT. It translates to CASSPSGNTDTQYF.

This chain uses TRBV7-8 with TRBJ2-7; 10 positions agree with TRBD1. The CDR3 spans 16 residues. J was trimmed by 3 bases and V by 3 bases; bases with no gene match: 8. CDR1 is SGHVS, CDR2 FQNEAQ, per germline. As DNA, the CDR3 is TGTGCCAGCAGCTTGGGGGACAGGGGAAGGGGCTACGAGCAGTACTTC. Protein: CASSLGDRGRGYEQYF.